The clone carrying this T cell receptor beta chain showed up many times. The antigen is not known. TCRdb re-called the 5' RACE reads through MiXCR, storing one row per CDR3 protein. The table lists about 220,000 distinct CDR3 sequences, 7% to 8% of them singletons, with 14% in the top ten. The sample is drawn from a study of CD8 T cells in ankylosing spondylitis. The V gene's germline CDR1 is SEHNR and CDR2 FQNEAQ (reference sequence). V lost 1 base and J lost 1, with 11 bases in between. The CDR3 covers 15 residues. General observations from the study: Matched ankylosing spondylitis synovial fluid reportedly contained a significantly enriched population of disease-linked clones. Among TCR beta sequences, a motif of about 8 highly homologous variants appeared characteristic of ankylosing spondylitis blood.

The rearrangement uses TRBV7-9 and TRBJ2-7, with D possibly TRBD1 on 6 matching bases. The TCR sequence derives from a male donor with ankylosing spondylitis. Specimen: blood, either unsorted or a sorted T cell fraction (not recorded which). The DNA of the CDR3 is TGTGCCAGCAGCTTAGTGGACAGTTTTTCCTACGAGCAGTACTTC. Translated: CASSLVDSFSYEQYF. Together with reference TRBV7-9 and TRBJ2-7, the CDR3 gives the full variable domain: DTGVSQNPRHKITKRGQNVTFRCDPISEHNRLYWYRQTLGQGPEFLTYFQNEAQLEKSRLLSDRFSAERPKGSFSTLEIQRTEQGDSAMYLCASSLVDSFSYEQYFGPGTRLTVT.